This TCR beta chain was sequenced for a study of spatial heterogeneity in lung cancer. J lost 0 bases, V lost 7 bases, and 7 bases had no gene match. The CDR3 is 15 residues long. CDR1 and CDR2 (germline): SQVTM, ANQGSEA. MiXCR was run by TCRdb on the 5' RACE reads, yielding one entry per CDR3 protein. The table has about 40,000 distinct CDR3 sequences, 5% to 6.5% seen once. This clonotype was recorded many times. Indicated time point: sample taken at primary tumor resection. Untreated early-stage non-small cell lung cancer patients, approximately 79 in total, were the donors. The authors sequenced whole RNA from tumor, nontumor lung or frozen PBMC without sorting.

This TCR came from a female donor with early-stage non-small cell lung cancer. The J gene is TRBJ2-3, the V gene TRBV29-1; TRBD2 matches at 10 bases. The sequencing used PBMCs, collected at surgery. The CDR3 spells CSARTSGFSTDTQYF. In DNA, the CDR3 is TGCAGCGCACGGACTAGCGGTTTCAGCACAGATACGCAGTATTTT.